The 32 T cell receptor beta chains below were found in one sample sequenced in a study of Ad26.COV2.S vaccination and SARS-CoV-2 variants. The assay was immunoSEQ multiplex PCR, and TCRdb's table has in-frame clones only and misses some. The sample includes 350,000 to 450,000 clones, more than 75% of them seen just once. Treatment meaning: over 15 received Ad26.COV2.S at low or high dose, single or two shots; roughly 5 received placebo; per-sample allocation not given. The samples were gathered on day 63 after the first injection of vaccine or placebo. This specimen consisted of peripheral blood, obtained in a trial of Ad26.COV2.S vaccine versus placebo. The origin of the receptors is a person aged 18 to 59 who received the Ad26.COV2.S COVID-19 vaccine or a placebo.

A remark on this clone: This specimen includes other DNA sequences encoding the same CDR3. In DNA form, the CDR3 reads TGTGCCAGTAGTCCCGGGACAGGTCCCTACGAGCAGTACTTC. This gives the protein CASSPGTGPYEQYF. The chain carries TRBV19 and TRBJ2-7; 8 bases align to TRBD1. The CDR3 has 14 amino acids. After removal of 5 bases from V and 2 bases from J, the junction contained 5 bases not matched to a gene. CDR1 and CDR2 from the germline V gene are LNHDA and SQIVND (reference sequence). The full variable domain, in which reference TRBV19 and TRBJ2-7 provide the parts outside the CDR3, is DGGITQSPKYLFRKEGQNVTLSCEQNLNHDAMYWYRQDPGQGLRLIYYSQIVNDFQKGDIAEGYSVSREKKESFPLTVTSAQKNPTAFYLCASSPGTGPYEQYFGPGTRLTVT.

The chain is built from TRBV10-3 and TRBJ2-3; D not certain. There are 13 residues in the CDR3. Trimming pared 0 bases from V and 4 bases from J, leaving 5 bases between. Germline lookup yields CDR1 ENHRY and CDR2 SYGVKD. CDR3 sequence: CAISESSPDTQYF. CDR3 sequence (DNA): TGTGCCATCAGTGAGTCGTCCCCAGATACGCAGTATTTT.

A remark on this clone: A read error may account for a junction end that differs from germline. V is TRBV5-1 and J is TRBJ1-6; 7 bases line up with TRBD1. Germline CDR1 and CDR2: SGHRS and YFSETQ. The CDR3 runs to 14 residues. CDR3 sequence (DNA): TGCACCAGCAGCAGTACAGGGGAAGTTTCACCCCTCCACTTT. Translation gives CTSSSTGEVSPLHF.

This clone appeared once. CDR3 amino acids: CASSQTQGVKSYEQYF. Here the CDR3 DNA reads TGTGCCAGCAGCCAAACACAGGGGGTGAAATCCTACGAGCAGTACTTC. This rearrangement joins TRBV3-1 (or the pseudogene TRBV3-2) to TRBJ2-7; TRBD1 aligns across 8 bases. The CDR3 length is 16 residues. Germline lookup yields CDR1 LGHDT and CDR2 YNNKEL (reference sequence). The junction had 7 bases not matched to a gene; V was cut back by 2 bases and J by 1 base.

The chain joins TRBV9 to TRBJ1-4, with D perhaps matching TRBD1 (5 bases). The CDR3 sequence is 13 residues long. CDR1 is SGDLS, CDR2 YYNGEE, per germline. V lost 0 bases, J lost 7 bases, and 7 bases lay in between. The CDR3 DNA reads TGTGCCAGCAGCGTAGGGGGCTTTGAAAAACTGTTTTTT. Translated, it gives CASSVGGFEKLFF.

Concerning this clone itself: Other DNA sequences from this sample encode an identical CDR3 as well. The chain employs TRBV27 and TRBJ1-2; TRBD1 matches at 7 bases. The trim removed 5 bases at V and 2 bases at J, leaving 2 bases unmatched. Germline V CDR1 and CDR2: MNHEY, SMNVEV (reference sequence). The length of the CDR3 is 13 residues. CDR3 in amino acids: CASSLQGNYGYTF. The CDR3, as DNA: TGTGCCAGCAGTCTACAGGGGAACTATGGCTACACCTTC.

The chain carries TRBV18 and TRBJ2-3; a weak D match, TRBD2 (5 bases). The CDR3 sequence is 16 residues long. Germline V gene sequence: CDR1 KGHSH, CDR2 LQKENI. The germline V and J ends were trimmed by 4 bases and 2 bases, with 16 bases remaining between them. The CDR3 DNA reads TGTGCCAGCTCACACGACCGGGATCTCTCCACAGATACGCAGTATTTT. Encoded protein: CASSHDRDLSTDTQYF.

V and J are TRBV27 and TRBJ1-4, with D unresolved. Trimming stripped 2 bases from V and 7 bases from J, with 14 bases between. This CDR3 spans 15 amino acids. Germline V gene data show CDR1 as MNHEY and CDR2 as SMNVEV (reference sequence). CDR3 coding DNA: TGTGCCAGCAGTTTAAATGCGGCGCGGGGTGAAAAACTGTTTTTT. It yields the protein CASSLNAARGEKLFF.

J is TRBJ1-5 and V is TRBV30; D gene uncertain. CDR3 length: 14 residues. Trimming took 0 bases from V and 0 from J, leaving 6 bases between them. In germline, CDR1 is GTSNPN, CDR2 SVGIG (reference sequence). The chain's CDR3 is CAWSVGYSNQPQHF. In DNA form, the CDR3 reads TGTGCCTGGAGTGTAGGGTATAGCAATCAGCCCCAGCATTTT.

CDR3 region: CATSDGGSQPQHF. In nucleotides, the CDR3 is TGTGCCACCAGTGATGGGGGGTCTCAGCCCCAGCATTTT. This chain joins TRBV24-1 and TRBJ1-5; D might be TRBD1 (5 bases). CDR1 and CDR2 from the germline V gene are KGHDR and SFDVKD. The CDR3 is made up of 13 amino acids. Trimming took off 3 bases at V and 6 bases at J, with 8 bases between the two ends.

The chain links TRBV9 to TRBJ1-5, with 7 bases that match TRBD1. The CDR3 extends over 15 amino acids. Germline V gives CDR1 SGDLS, CDR2 YYNGEE. Trimming removed 4 bases from V and 0 bases from J; junction bases left unmatched: 4. The CDR3 here is CASSPDRSSNQPQHF. Here the CDR3 DNA reads TGTGCCAGCAGCCCGGACAGGAGTAGCAATCAGCCCCAGCATTTT.

This chain joins TRBV6-5 and TRBJ2-7; D may be TRBD1 or TRBD2 (5 bases each). There are 15 residues in the CDR3. Trimming took 7 bases from V and 3 from J, leaving 19 bases between them. Germline values: CDR1 MNHEY, CDR2 SVGAGI. CDR3 protein: CASTSLELGVYEQYF. The CDR3 nucleotides are TGTGCCAGCACCTCCCTGGAGTTGGGGGTCTACGAGCAGTACTTC.

This clone was seen a few times. V usage is TRBV9 and J usage is TRBJ1-3, with D possibly being TRBD1 (5 bases). The V end lost 0 bases, the J end lost 4 bases, and 11 bases lay between the germline ends. Germline V lookup: CDR1 SGDLS, CDR2 YYNGEE. The CDR3 is made up of 15 amino acids. DNA for the CDR3: TGTGCCAGCAGCGTAGAGGCAGGGCGCGGAAACACCATATATTTT. This codes for CASSVEAGRGNTIYF.

A single count supports this clone. This chain links TRBV19 with TRBJ2-7, with D perhaps matching TRBD1 (6 bases). This CDR3 contains 14 residues. Trimming stripped 3 bases from V and 5 bases from J, with 14 bases between. The V gene's germline CDR1 is LNHDA and CDR2 SQIVND (reference sequence). Here the CDR3 reads CASSIGQGYDEQYF. CDR3 DNA sequence: TGTGCCAGTAGTATCGGGCAGGGGTACGACGAGCAGTACTTC.

The chain has TRBV9 and TRBJ2-1; D is perhaps TRBD1 (5 bases). Germline loops: CDR1 SGDLS, CDR2 YYNGEE. The CDR3 runs to 13 residues. V lost 3 bases and J 4 bases, leaving 8 bases between the germline ends. CDR3 coding DNA: TGTGCCAGCAGCGCGTCAGGGTACAATGAGCAGTTCTTC. Translating gives CASSASGYNEQFF.

V gene TRBV4-1 combines with J gene TRBJ2-3; TRBD2 is a possible D gene (5 bases). Per germline, CDR1 MGHRA and CDR2 YSYEKL. The length of the CDR3 is 16 residues. V lost 4 bases to trimming and J lost 6 bases, with 20 bases between them. The CDR3 loop reads CASSPRGRATPDTQYF. DNA of the CDR3: TGCGCCAGCAGCCCCCGGGGAAGGGCCACCCCTGATACGCAGTATTTT.

The V and J genes are TRBV2 and TRBJ1-3; the D is unclear. Deletions cut 6 bases from V and 0 bases from J, with 12 bases between. The CDR3 consists of 15 residues. The germline CDR1 and CDR2 sequences are SNHLY and FYNNEI. CDR3 coding DNA: TGTGCCAGCAGGGCAGACCTCCGCTCTGGAAACACCATATATTTT. Its protein product is CASRADLRSGNTIYF.

The chain employs TRBV28 and TRBJ1-5; D is unresolved. Trimming took 7 bases from V and 4 from J, leaving 11 bases between them. Germline CDR1 is MDHEN and CDR2 is SYDVKM. The CDR3 consists of 13 residues. The CDR3 DNA sequence: TGTGCCAGCAAAGAAGGGAGGAATCAGCCCCAGCATTTT. Translating gives CASKEGRNQPQHF.

The chain couples TRBV29-1 to TRBJ2-7, with 9 bases aligning to TRBD1. V gave up 4 bases and J gave up 2 bases; unmatched junction bases: 6. The CDR3 has 14 amino acids. CDR1 is SQVTM and CDR2 is ANQGSEA in the germline V gene. The CDR3 DNA follows: TGCAGCGTTGGTAGGACAGGGGTTACCTACGAGCAGTACTTC. This codes for CSVGRTGVTYEQYF.

On this clone: At one end, the junction sequence differs from germline, possibly due to a read error. The chain joins TRBV5-8 to TRBJ1-2; 7 nucleotides align to TRBD1. In germline, CDR1 is SGHTS, CDR2 YDEGEE. The CDR3 loop spans 14 amino acids. CDR3 region: CASSLAQGGLFAGF. The CDR3 nucleotides read TGTGCCAGCAGCTTGGCCCAGGGGGGCCTCTTCGCAGGATTC.

The chain carries TRBV30 and TRBJ1-2; 7 positions agree with TRBD1. Germline V gene lookup returns CDR1 GTSNPN and CDR2 SVGIG (reference sequence). Trimming removed 5 bases from V and 4 bases from J; junction bases left unmatched: 4. CDR3 size: 12 residues. CDR3: CAWARGVYGYTF. DNA for the CDR3: TGTGCCTGGGCCAGGGGGGTCTATGGCTACACCTTC.

The chain couples TRBV6-5 to TRBJ1-1; D is possibly TRBD1 (5 bases). V was shortened by 6 bases and J by 5 bases, with 13 bases between the two germline ends. The CDR3 loop spans 13 amino acids. Per germline, CDR1 MNHEY and CDR2 SVGAGI. CDR3: CASSPMGDTEAFF. Written as DNA, the CDR3 is TGTGCCAGCAGCCCCATGGGGGATACTGAAGCTTTCTTT.

The gene calls are TRBV6-2 or TRBV6-3 and TRBJ1-6; maybe TRBD1 (6 bases). Germline values: CDR1 MNHEY, CDR2 SVGEGT. V was clipped by 4 bases and J by 4 bases, with 14 bases between them. The CDR3 runs to 16 residues. The CDR3 bases are TGTGCCAGCAGTTCAAGACAGGTCAGATATAATTCACCCCTCCACTTT. Its protein product is CASSSRQVRYNSPLHF.

This clone was seen only a few times. The chain joins TRBV5-4 to TRBJ2-2, with 8 positions matching TRBD2. CDR3 length: 16 amino acids. After removal of 4 bases from V and 4 bases from J, the junction contained 9 bases not matched to a gene. The germline CDR1 and CDR2 sequences are SGHNT and YYREEE (reference sequence). Written as DNA, the CDR3 is TGTGCCAGCAGCAACACCGGGGGGGGTGCCACCGGGGAGCTGTTTTTT. Protein product: CASSNTGGGATGELFF.

This clone was found a few times. V and J are TRBV4-2 and TRBJ2-2; D not certain. The V end lost 4 bases, the J end lost 6 bases, and 12 bases lay between the germline ends. This CDR3 spans 14 amino acids. Looked up from germline, CDR1 is LGHNA and CDR2 is YNFKEQ. The DNA for the CDR3 is TGTGCCAGCAGCCCGTCGGTCTCCGCCGGGGAGCTGTTTTTT. Its translation is CASSPSVSAGELFF.

This clone has only one observation. J is TRBJ1-2 and V is TRBV6-5; D is possibly TRBD1 (5 bases). The germline V gene encodes CDR1 MNHEY and CDR2 SVGAGI. Trimming took 0 bases from V and 6 from J, leaving 17 bases between them. This CDR3 spans 16 amino acids. The CDR3 loop is CASSYSGGGALDGYTF. CDR3 bases: TGTGCCAGCAGTTACTCGGGTGGAGGGGCTCTCGATGGCTACACCTTC.

This chain uses TRBV5-1 with TRBJ2-7, with D maybe TRBD2 (5 bases). Trimming removed 0 bases at V and 2 bases at J, with 12 bases between. Germline CDR1 and CDR2: SGHRS and YFSETQ. There are 15 residues in the CDR3. The DNA of the CDR3 is TGCGCCAGCAGCTTGGTCTTTGGAGCGGCCTACGAGCAGTACTTC. This encodes CASSLVFGAAYEQYF.

J is TRBJ1-2 and V is TRBV4-1, with TRBD1 identical over 8 bases. Germline CDR1 MGHRA, CDR2 YSYEKL. V trimming: 0 bases; J trimming: 4 bases; junction bases outside the gene matches: 7. This CDR3 region has 16 residues. For the CDR3, the DNA is TGCGCCAGCAGCCAAGACCCGGGACAGGACGGCTATGGCTACACCTTC. Amino acid sequence: CASSQDPGQDGYGYTF.

V is TRBV13 and J is TRBJ2-2, with TRBD1 identical over 8 bases. The CDR3 has 16 amino acids. V was pared by 5 bases and J by 6 bases, with 11 bases of the junction left unmatched. The germline gives CDR1 PRHDT, CDR2 FYEKMQ (reference sequence). The CDR3 is CASSIRRQGASGELFF. CDR3 DNA sequence: TGTGCCAGCAGCATAAGAAGGCAGGGGGCTTCCGGGGAGCTGTTTTTT.

The chain recombines TRBV5-1 with TRBJ1-6, with D maybe TRBD1 (5 bases). CDR1 and CDR2 (germline): SGHRS, YFSETQ. The CDR3 runs to 13 residues. Deletions cut 5 bases from V and 6 bases from J, with 9 bases between. In nucleotides, the CDR3 is TGCGCCAGCAGGACAGAACCTAATTCACCCCTCCACTTT. This sequence encodes CASRTEPNSPLHF.

This clone was recorded only once. The chain employs TRBV19 and TRBJ1-2, with a tentative D call TRBD1 (6 bases). V lost 6 bases, J lost 4 bases, and 15 bases lay in between. The germline V gene has CDR1 LNHDA and CDR2 SQIVND (reference sequence). The CDR3 covers 14 residues. The CDR3 spells CASRRDTDFYGYTF. The DNA of the CDR3 is TGTGCCAGTAGAAGGGACACGGACTTCTATGGCTACACCTTC.

J is TRBJ2-2 and V is TRBV4-1, with 10 bases aligning to TRBD1. J lost 3 bases, V lost 2 bases, and 9 bases had no gene match. Germline-derived CDR1 and CDR2 are MGHRA and YSYEKL. The CDR3 extends over 18 amino acids. The CDR3 reads CASSQPRTGTGDTGELFF. As DNA, the CDR3 is TGCGCCAGCAGCCAACCAAGAACCGGGACAGGGGACACCGGGGAGCTGTTTTTT.